This T cell receptor (beta chain) is from a study of cytomegalovirus exposure and HLA in healthy donors. Trimming took 2 bases from V and 5 from J, leaving 12 bases between them. Germline assignment: CDR1 SGHTA and CDR2 FQGTGA. This CDR3 has 14 residues. Study-level findings and limits: Some V segments, including TRBV6-2 and TRBV6-3, were excluded as indistinguishable.

In the PCR, 60 Vbeta and 13 Jbeta primers were used. Data came from immunoSEQ multiplex PCR; TCRdb stores just in-frame clones and leaves some out. This table holds about 190,000 clones, roughly 84% found once. Comments on this clone: The antigen is not known.

The source of this sequence is a woman in her 50s in good health and CMV-seropositive. This chain connects TRBV7-3 to TRBJ2-5; the D gene is possibly TRBD1 (5 bases). Sequencing was carried out using PBMCs. The DNA for the CDR3 is TGTGCCAGCAGCTTACAGGGCGTGGGGGAGACCCAGTACTTC. Amino acid sequence: CASSLQGVGETQYF.